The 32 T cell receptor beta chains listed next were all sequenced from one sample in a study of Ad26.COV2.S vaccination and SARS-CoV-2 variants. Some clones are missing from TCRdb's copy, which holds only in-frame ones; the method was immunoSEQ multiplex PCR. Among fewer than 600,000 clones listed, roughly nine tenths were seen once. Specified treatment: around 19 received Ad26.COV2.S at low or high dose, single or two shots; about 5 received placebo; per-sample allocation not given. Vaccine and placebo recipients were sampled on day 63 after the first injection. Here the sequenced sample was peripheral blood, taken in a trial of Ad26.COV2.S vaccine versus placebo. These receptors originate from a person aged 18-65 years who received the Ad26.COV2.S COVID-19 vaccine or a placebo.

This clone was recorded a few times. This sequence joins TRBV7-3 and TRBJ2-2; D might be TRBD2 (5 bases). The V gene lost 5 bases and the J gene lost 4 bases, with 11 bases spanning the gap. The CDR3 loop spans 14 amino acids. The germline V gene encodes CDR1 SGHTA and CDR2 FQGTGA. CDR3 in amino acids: CASSISEGTGELFF. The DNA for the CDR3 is TGTGCCAGCAGCATCTCAGAGGGCACCGGGGAGCTGTTTTTT.

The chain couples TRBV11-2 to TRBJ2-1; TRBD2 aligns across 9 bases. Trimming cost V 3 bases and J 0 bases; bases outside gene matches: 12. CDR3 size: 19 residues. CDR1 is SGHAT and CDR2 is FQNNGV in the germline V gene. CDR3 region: CASSLDGTSLTSSYNEQFF. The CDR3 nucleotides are TGTGCCAGCAGCTTGGACGGGACTAGCTTAACGAGCTCCTACAATGAGCAGTTCTTC. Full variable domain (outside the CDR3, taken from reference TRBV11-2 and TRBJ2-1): EAGVAQSPRYKIIEKRQSVAFWCNPISGHATLYWYQQILGQGPKLLIQFQNNGVVDDSQLPKDRFSAERLKGVDSTLKIQPAKLEDSAVYLCASSLDGTSLTSSYNEQFFGPGTRLTVL.

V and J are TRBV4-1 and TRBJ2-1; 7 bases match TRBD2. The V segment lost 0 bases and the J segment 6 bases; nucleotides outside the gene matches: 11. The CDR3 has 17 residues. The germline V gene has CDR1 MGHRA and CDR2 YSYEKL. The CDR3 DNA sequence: TGCGCCAGCAGCCAAGATAATAGGGGCGGGAGTTTCAATGAGCAGTTCTTC. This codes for CASSQDNRGGSFNEQFF.

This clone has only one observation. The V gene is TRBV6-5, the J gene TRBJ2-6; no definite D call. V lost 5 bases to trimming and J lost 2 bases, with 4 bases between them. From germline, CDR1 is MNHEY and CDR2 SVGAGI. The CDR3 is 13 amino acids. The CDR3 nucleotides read TGTGCCAGCAGTCAGGCTGGGGCCAACGTCCTGACTTTC. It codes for CASSQAGANVLTF.

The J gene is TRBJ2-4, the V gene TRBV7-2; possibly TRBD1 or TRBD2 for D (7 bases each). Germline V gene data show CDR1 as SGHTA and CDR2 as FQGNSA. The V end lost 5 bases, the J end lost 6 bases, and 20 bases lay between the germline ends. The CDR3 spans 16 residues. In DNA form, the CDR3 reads TGTGCCAGCAGCCCCGGGTTCAGGGGGGGCCTAAACATTCAGTACTTC. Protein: CASSPGFRGGLNIQYF.

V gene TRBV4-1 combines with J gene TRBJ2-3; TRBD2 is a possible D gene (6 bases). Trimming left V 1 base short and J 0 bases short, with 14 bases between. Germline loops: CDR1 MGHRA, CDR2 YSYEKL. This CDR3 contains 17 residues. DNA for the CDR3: TGCGCCAGCAGCCAAGCTCTAGCGAGCGCAAGCACAGATACGCAGTATTTT. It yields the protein CASSQALASASTDTQYF.

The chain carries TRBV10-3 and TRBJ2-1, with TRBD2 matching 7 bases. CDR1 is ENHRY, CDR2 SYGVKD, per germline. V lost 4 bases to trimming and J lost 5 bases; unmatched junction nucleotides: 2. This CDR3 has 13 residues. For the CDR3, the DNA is TGTGCCATCAGTGCACGGGAGGACAATGAGCAGTTCTTC. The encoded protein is CAISAREDNEQFF.

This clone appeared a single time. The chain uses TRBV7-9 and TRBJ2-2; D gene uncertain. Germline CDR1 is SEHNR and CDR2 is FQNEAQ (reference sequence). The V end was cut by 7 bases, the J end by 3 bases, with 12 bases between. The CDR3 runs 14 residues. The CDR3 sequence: CASTLRADTGELFF. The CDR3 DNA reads TGTGCCAGCACCCTCCGGGCAGACACCGGGGAGCTGTTTTTT.

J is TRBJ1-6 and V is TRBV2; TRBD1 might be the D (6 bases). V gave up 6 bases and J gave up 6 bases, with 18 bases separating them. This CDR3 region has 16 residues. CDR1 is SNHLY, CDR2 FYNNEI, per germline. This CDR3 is CASSLGTHKFNSPLHF. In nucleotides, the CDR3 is TGTGCCAGCAGCCTAGGGACACACAAGTTTAATTCACCCCTCCACTTT.

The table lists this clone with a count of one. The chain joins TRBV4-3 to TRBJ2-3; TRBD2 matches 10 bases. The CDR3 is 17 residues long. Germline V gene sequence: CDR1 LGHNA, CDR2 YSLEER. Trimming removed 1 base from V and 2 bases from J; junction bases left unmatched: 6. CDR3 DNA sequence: TGCGCCAGCAGCCAAGGTGTAGCGGGGGGAAACACAGATACGCAGTATTTT. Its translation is CASSQGVAGGNTDTQYF.

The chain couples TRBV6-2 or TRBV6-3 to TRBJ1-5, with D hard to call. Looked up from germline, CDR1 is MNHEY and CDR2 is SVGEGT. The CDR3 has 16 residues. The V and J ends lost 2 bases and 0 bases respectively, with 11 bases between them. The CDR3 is CASSYVPDYSNQPQHF. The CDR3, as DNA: TGTGCCAGCAGTTACGTGCCAGATTATAGCAATCAGCCCCAGCATTTT.

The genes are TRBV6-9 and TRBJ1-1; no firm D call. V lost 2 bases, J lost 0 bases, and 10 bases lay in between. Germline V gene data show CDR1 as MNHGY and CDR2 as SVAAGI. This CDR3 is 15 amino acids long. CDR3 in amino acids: CASSYMGRMNTEAFF. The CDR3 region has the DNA TGTGCCAGCAGTTATATGGGCCGCATGAACACTGAAGCTTTCTTT.

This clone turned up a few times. The CDR3 here is CASSESNQPQHF. In DNA form, the CDR3 reads TGTGCCAGCAGCGAAAGCAATCAGCCCCAGCATTTT. The chain uses TRBV7-9 and TRBJ1-5; D call uncertain. V lost 5 bases to trimming and J lost 1 base, with 3 bases between them. The CDR3 runs 12 residues. Germline lookup yields CDR1 SEHNR and CDR2 FQNEAQ (reference sequence).

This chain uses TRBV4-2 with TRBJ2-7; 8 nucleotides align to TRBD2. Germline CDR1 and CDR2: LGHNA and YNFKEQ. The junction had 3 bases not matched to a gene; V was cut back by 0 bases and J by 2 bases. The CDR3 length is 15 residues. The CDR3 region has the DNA TGTGCCAGCAGCCAAGATTCACTAGCGGCCTACGAGCAGTACTTC. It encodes CASSQDSLAAYEQYF.

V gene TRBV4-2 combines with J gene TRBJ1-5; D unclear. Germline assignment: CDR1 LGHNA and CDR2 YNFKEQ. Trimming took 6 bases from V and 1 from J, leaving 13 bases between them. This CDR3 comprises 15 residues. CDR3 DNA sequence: TGTGCCAGCAGTACGCTGGACGGGAGCAATCAGCCCCAGCATTTT. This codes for CASSTLDGSNQPQHF.

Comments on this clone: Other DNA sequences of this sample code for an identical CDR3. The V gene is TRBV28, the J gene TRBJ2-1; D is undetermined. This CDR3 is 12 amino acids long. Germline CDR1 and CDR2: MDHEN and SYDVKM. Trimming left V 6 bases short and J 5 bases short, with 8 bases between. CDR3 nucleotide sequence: TGTGCCAGCAGCCCGGTGGACAATGAGCAGTTCTTC. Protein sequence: CASSPVDNEQFF.

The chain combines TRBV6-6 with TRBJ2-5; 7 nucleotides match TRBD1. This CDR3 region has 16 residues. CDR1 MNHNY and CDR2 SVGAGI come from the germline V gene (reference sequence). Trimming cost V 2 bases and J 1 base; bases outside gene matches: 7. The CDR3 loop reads CASSYRQTGPQETQYF. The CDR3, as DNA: TGTGCCAGCAGTTACCGACAGACAGGGCCCCAAGAGACCCAGTACTTC.

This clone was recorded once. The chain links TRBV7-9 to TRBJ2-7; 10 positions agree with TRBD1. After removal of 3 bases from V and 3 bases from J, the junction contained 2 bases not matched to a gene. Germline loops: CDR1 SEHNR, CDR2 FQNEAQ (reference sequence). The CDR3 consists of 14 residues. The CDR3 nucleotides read TGTGCCAGCAGCTTGGACAGGGGGATCTACGAGCAGTACTTC. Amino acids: CASSLDRGIYEQYF.

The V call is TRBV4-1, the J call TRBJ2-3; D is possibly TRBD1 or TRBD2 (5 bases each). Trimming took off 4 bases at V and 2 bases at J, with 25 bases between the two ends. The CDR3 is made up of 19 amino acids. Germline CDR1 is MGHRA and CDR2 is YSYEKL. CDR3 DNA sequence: TGCGCCAGCAGCCGGCCAGGTCACAAACGTGGGGGACCCACAGATACGCAGTATTTT. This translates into CASSRPGHKRGGPTDTQYF.

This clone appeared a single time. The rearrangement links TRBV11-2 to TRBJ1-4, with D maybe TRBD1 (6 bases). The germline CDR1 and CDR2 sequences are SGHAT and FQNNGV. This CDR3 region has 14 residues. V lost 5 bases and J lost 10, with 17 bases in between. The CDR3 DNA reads TGTGCCAGCAGCATTTCGACAGGAACGGGAAAACTGTTTTTT. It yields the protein CASSISTGTGKLFF.

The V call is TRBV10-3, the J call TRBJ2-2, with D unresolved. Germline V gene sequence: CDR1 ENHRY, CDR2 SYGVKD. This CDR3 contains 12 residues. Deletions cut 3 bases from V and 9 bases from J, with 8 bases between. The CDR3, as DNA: TGTGCCATCAGTGAAAAAAAAAGGGAGCTGTTTTTT. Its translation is CAISEKKRELFF.

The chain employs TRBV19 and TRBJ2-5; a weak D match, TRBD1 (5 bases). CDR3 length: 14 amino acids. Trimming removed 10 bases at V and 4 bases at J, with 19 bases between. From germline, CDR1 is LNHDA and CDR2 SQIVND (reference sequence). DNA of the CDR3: TGTGCCACCAATCAGGGTATTGCGGTAGAGACCCAGTACTTC. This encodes CATNQGIAVETQYF.

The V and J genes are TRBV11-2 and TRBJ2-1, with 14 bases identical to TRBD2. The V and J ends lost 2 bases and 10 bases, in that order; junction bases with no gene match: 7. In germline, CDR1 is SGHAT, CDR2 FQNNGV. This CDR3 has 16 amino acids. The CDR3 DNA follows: TGTGCCAGCAGCTTACAGGGACTAGCGGGAGAGGAGGAGCAGTTCTTC. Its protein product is CASSLQGLAGEEEQFF.

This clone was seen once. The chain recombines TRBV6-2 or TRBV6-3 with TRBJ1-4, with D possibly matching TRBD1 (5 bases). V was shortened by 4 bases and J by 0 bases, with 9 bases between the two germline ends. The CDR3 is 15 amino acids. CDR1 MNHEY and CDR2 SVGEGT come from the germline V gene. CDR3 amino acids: CASSFDRATNEKLFF. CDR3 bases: TGTGCCAGCAGTTTCGACAGAGCAACTAATGAAAAACTGTTTTTT.

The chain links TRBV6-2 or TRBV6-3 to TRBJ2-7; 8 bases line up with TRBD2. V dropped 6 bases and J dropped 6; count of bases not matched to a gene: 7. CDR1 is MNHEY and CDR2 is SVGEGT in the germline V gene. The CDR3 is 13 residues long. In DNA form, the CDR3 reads TGTGCCAGCAGCCGGGGACTAGTTTCCGAGCAGTACTTC. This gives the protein CASSRGLVSEQYF.

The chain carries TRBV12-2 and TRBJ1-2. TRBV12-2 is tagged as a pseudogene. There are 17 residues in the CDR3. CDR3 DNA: TGTGCAAGTCGCCCTAGGGGCGGGACAAGGATTAACTATGGCTACACCTTC. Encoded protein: CASRPRGGTRINYGYTF.

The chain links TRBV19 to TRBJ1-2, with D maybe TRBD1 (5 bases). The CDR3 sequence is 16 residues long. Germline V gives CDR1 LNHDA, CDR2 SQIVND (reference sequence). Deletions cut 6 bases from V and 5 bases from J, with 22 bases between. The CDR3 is CASSTTPPQGSYGYTF. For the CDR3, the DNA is TGTGCCAGTAGCACCACCCCCCCCCAGGGCTCTTATGGCTACACCTTC.

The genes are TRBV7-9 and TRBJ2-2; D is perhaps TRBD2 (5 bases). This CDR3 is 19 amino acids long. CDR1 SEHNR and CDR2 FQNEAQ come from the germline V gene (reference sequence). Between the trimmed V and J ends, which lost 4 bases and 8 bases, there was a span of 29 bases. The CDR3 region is CASSSVSVTELDRGGELFF. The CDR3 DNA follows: TGTGCCAGCAGCTCGGTGTCGGTGACGGAGTTAGACCGGGGTGGGGAGCTGTTTTTT.

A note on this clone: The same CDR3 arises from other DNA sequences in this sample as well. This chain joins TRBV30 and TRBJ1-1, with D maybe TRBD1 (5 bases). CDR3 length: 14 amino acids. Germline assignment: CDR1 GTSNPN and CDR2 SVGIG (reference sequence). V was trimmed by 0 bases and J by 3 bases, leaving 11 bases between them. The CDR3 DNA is TGTGCCTGGAGTGTAAGGGGTAGGGACACTGAAGCTTTCTTT. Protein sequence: CAWSVRGRDTEAFF.

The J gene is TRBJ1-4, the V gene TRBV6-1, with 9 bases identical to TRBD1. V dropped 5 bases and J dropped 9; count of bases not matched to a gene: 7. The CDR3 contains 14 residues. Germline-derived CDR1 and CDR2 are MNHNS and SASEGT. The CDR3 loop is CASSQGQGRKKLFF. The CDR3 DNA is TGTGCCAGCAGTCAAGGACAGGGGAGGAAAAAACTGTTTTTT.

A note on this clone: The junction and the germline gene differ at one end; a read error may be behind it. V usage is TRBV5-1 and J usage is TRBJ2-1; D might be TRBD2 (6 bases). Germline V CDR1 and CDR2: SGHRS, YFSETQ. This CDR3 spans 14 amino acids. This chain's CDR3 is CASSLGGSSNEQFF. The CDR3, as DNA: TGCGCCAGCAGCCTGGGGGGATCCTCCAATGAGCAGTTCTTC.

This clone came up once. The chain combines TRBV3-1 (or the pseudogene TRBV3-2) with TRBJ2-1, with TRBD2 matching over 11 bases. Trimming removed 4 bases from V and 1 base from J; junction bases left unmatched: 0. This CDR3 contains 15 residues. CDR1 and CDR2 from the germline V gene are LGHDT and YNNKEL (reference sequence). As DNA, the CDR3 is TGTGCCAGCAGCCTAGCGGGGGGGTCCTACAATGAGCAGTTCTTC. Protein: CASSLAGGSYNEQFF.